Below are 7 T cell receptor beta chains sequenced from a single sample in a study of blood T cell repertoires in COVID-19 (dated by TCRdb to about 2020). Library preparation employed the immunoSEQ multiplex PCR assay. Imported from immuneACCESS, the table was reduced by TCRdb to in-frame sequences with V and J called. These copies leave out some clones; in studies compared against another copy, an unresolved V gene accounts for under half, and the cause of the remainder is not known. For this sample there are around 150,000 clones; roughly 93% appear just once. In total, the top ten clones hold about 2.3% of the sample. Sequenced input: peripheral blood. Receptors originate from a man aged 18 to 35 with acute or convalescent COVID-19.

The chain recombines TRBV5-8 with TRBJ2-7, with 13 bases identical to TRBD2. V shed 4 bases, J shed 4 bases, and the junction held 5 bases outside the gene matches. The CDR3 is 15 amino acids. From germline, CDR1 is SGHTS and CDR2 YDEGEE. The DNA for the CDR3 is TGTGCCAGCAGCCTTAGACTAGCGGGGGGATACGAGCAGTACTTC. This codes for CASSLRLAGGYEQYF.

CDR3 sequence reads: CASSLAVIGISNGYTF. DNA of the CDR3: TGCGCCAGCAGCTTGGCCGTGATCGGGATCTCGAATGGCTACACCTTC. This chain links TRBV5-1 with TRBJ1-2; D not certain. The CDR3 covers 16 residues. V was pared by 0 bases and J by 6 bases, with 18 bases between. CDR1 and CDR2 (germline): SGHRS, YFSETQ. The full variable domain, rest sourced from reference TRBV5-1 and TRBJ1-2, is KAGVTQTPRYLIKTRGQQVTLSCSPISGHRSVSWYQQTPGQGLQFLFEYFSETQRNKGNFPGRFSGRQFSNSRSEMNVSTLELGDSALYLCASSLAVIGISNGYTFGSGTRLTVV.

The rearrangement joins TRBV6-6 to TRBJ2-3, with D perhaps matching TRBD2 (5 bases). In germline, CDR1 is MNHNY, CDR2 SVGAGI (reference sequence). This CDR3 has 15 residues. V gave up 2 bases and J gave up 2 bases, with 11 bases separating them. In DNA, the CDR3 is TGTGCCAGCAGTTACGAGGGTCGGAACACAGATACGCAGTATTTT. Its translation is CASSYEGRNTDTQYF.

The chain is built from TRBV9 and TRBJ2-7, with 8 bases aligning to TRBD1. The V and J ends lost 3 bases and 6 bases, in that order; junction bases with no gene match: 17. CDR1 and CDR2 from the germline V gene are SGDLS and YYNGEE. The CDR3 sequence is 17 residues long. The CDR3 reads CASSALPSLDRVGEQYF. CDR3 nucleotides: TGTGCCAGCAGCGCGTTACCCTCATTGGACAGGGTCGGCGAGCAGTACTTC.

This chain connects TRBV4-2 to TRBJ1-4, with 8 bases lining up with TRBD1. The trim removed 0 bases at V and 8 bases at J, leaving 8 bases unmatched. The CDR3 sequence is 16 residues long. The germline gives CDR1 LGHNA, CDR2 YNFKEQ. The CDR3 DNA reads as TGTGCCAGCAGCCAAGAACAAGGGACAGGAGACGAAAAACTGTTTTTT. This gives the protein CASSQEQGTGDEKLFF.

This clone was seen only once. This chain uses TRBV11-3 with TRBJ2-3, with 11 positions matching TRBD2. V shed 1 base and J 3 bases; nucleotides not matched to a gene: 12. The germline CDR1 and CDR2 sequences are SGHNT and YENEEA. The CDR3 is 19 amino acids. The CDR3 sequence is CASSLGVTSPSGGTDTQYF. Written as DNA, the CDR3 is TGTGCCAGCAGCTTAGGCGTTACCTCTCCTAGCGGGGGGACAGATACGCAGTATTTT. Variable domain in full (rest from reference TRBV11-3 and TRBJ2-3): EAGVVQSPRYKIIEKKQPVAFWCNPISGHNTLYWYLQNLGQGPELLIRYENEEAVDDSQLPKDRFSAERLKGVDSTLKIQPAELGDSAVYLCASSLGVTSPSGGTDTQYFGPGTRLTVL.

The chain is built from TRBV19 and TRBJ1-1; 7 bases align to TRBD1. CDR1 and CDR2 from the germline V gene are LNHDA and SQIVND (reference sequence). The CDR3 spans 16 residues. The junction had 11 bases not matched to a gene; V was cut back by 5 bases and J by 2 bases. CDR3 sequence reads: CASSEYLQGFNTEAFF. The CDR3 DNA reads TGTGCCAGTAGTGAATATCTACAGGGGTTTAACACTGAAGCTTTCTTT.